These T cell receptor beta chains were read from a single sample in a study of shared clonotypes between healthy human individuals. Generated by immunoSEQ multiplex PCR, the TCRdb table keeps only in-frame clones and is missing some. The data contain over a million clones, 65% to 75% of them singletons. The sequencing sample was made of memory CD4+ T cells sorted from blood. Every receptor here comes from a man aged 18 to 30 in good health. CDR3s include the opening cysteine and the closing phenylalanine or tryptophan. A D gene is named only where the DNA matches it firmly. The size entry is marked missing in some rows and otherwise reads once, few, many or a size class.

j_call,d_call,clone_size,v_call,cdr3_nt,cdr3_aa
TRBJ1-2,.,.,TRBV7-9,TGTGCCAGCAGCTTAGGCTACGGAGGGTATGGCTACACCTTC,CASSLGYGGYGYTF
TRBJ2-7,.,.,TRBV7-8,TGTGCCAGCAGCCGTTCGGAGGACGAGCAGTACTTC,CASSRSEDEQYF
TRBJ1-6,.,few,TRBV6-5,TGTGCCAGCAGTTACTCTAAGATCCGTCGTTCACCCCTCCACTTT,CASSYSKIRRSPLHF
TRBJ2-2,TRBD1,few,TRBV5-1,TGCGCCAGCAGCACCGGACAGGGAGACACCGGGGAGCTGTTTTTT,CASSTGQGDTGELFF
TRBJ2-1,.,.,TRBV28,TGTGCCAGCAGTGTAAGGTTCTCCCAGTTCTTC,CASSVRFSQFF
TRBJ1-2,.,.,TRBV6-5,TGTGCCAGCAGCCAAACCCCCTGGGGCTGGGGTGGCTACACCTTC,CASSQTPWGWGGYTF
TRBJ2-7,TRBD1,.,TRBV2,TGTGCCAGCAGCCTACAGGGGATATCATACGAGCAGTACTTC,CASSLQGISYEQYF
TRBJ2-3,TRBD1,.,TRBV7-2,TGTGCCAGCAGCTTTCTCGGACAGGGCCTCACAGATACGCAGTATTTT,CASSFLGQGLTDTQYF
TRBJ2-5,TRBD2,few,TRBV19,TGTGCCAGTAGTATAGGGGATGTCGGGGGGGCCCCCCAGTACTTC,CASSIGDVGGAPQYF
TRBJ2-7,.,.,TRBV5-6,TGTGCCAGCAGCTTAGGCGGAAGCTGGGCCTACGAGCAGTACTTC,CASSLGGSWAYEQYF
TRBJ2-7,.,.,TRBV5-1,TGCGCCAGCAGCCAATTGACAGGGAGGAACGAGCAGTACTTC,CASSQLTGRNEQYF
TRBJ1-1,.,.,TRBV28,TGTGCCAGCAAACATATTCAGACTGAAGCTTTCTTT,CASKHIQTEAFF
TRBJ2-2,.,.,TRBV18,TGTGCCAGCTCACCACCATCCAGATCCGGGGAGCTGTTTTTT,CASSPPSRSGELFF
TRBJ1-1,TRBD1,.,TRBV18,TGTGCCAGCTCACCCCCGACAACACAGGGGGCGGGCACTGAAGCTTTCTTT,CASSPPTTQGAGTEAFF
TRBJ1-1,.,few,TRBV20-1,TGCAGTGCTACAGGGGACACTGAAGCTTTCTTT,CSATGDTEAFF
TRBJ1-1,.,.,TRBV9,TGTGCCAGCAGCCCGAGGACGGGGAACACTGAAGCTTTCTTT,CASSPRTGNTEAFF
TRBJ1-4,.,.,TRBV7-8,TGTGCCAGCAGCTTAGATACTCGGGGGAAACTGTTTTTT,CASSLDTRGKLFF
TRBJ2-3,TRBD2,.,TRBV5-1,TGCGCCAGCAGCTTAGCGGGGGGTAGCACAGATACGCAGTATTTT,CASSLAGGSTDTQYF
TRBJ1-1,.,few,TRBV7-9,TGTGCCAGCAGCCCCCCCAGGGGGAACACTGAAGCTTTCTTT,CASSPPRGNTEAFF
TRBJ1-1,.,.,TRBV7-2,TGTGCCAGCAGCTTAGACTCGACGGGAGAGGAGTATGAAGCTTTCTTT,CASSLDSTGEEYEAFF
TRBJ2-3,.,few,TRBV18,TGTGCCAGCTCACCAGACTTAGGGACGCAGTATTTT,CASSPDLGTQYF
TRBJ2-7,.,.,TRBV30,TGTGCCTGGGGAAGACAGTCCTACGAGCAGTACTTC,CAWGRQSYEQYF
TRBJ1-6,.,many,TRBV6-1,TGTGCCAGCCGGACGTCCGATAATTCACCCCTCCACTTT,CASRTSDNSPLHF
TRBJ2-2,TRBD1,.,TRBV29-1,TGCAGCGTCCGGGACAGGGGGGTCGCCGGGGAGCTGTTTTTT,CSVRDRGVAGELFF
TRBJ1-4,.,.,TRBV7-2,TGTGCCAGCAGCCTTGGGGGCCCACCACCTGAAAAACTGTTTTTT,CASSLGGPPPEKLFF
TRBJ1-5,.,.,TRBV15,TGTGCCACCAGCAGAGATTCCGGGACACCTAATCAGCCCCAGCATTTT,CATSRDSGTPNQPQHF
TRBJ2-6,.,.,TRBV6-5,TGTGCCAGCAGTTACTTAGCCGTGGGGGCCAACGTCCTGACTTTC,CASSYLAVGANVLTF
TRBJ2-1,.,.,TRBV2,TGTGCCAGCAGTGTGGCCCACAATGAGCAGTTCTTC,CASSVAHNEQFF
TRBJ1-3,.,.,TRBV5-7,TGTGCCAGCAGCTTCTACCGACCCGGAGCTGGAAACACCATATATTTT,CASSFYRPGAGNTIYF
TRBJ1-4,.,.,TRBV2,TGTGCCAGCATCGGACGACGGGCAACTAATGAAAAACTGTTTTTT,CASIGRRATNEKLFF
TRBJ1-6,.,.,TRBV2,TGTGCCAGCTCTTGGGGTCTGGATAATTCACCCCTCCACTTT,CASSWGLDNSPLHF
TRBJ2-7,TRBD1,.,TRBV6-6,TGTGCCAGCAGTTCCCCTAGAGACAGGGGAATTTACGAGCAGTACTTC,CASSSPRDRGIYEQYF
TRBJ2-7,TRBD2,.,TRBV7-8,TGTGCCAGCAGCTTAAACCAATTATCAGGACTAGCGAGGGGGCGGGGCCCCTACGAGCAGTACTTC,CASSLNQLSGLARGRGPYEQYF
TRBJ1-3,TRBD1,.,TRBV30,TGTGCCTGGAACGGACAGGCTGGAAACACCATATATTTT,CAWNGQAGNTIYF
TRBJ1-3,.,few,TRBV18,TGTGCCAGCTCACCGCCCTCGGGGGCGCCGGGAAACACCATATATTTT,CASSPPSGAPGNTIYF
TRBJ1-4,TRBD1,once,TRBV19,TGTGCCAGCCGAGGGGGCTTGGGTACTAATGAAAAACTGTTTTTT,CASRGGLGTNEKLFF
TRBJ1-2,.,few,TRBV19,TGTGCCAGTAGTACCCGGACGGAAGAATACTACACCTTC,CASSTRTEEYYTF
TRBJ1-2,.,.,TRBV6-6,TGTGCCAGCAGTTACTCTGCCTCCATGTTCGATGGCTACACCTTC,CASSYSASMFDGYTF
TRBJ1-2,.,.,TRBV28,TGTGCCAGCAGTTTAGGGGGCGCAAAAGGCTACACCTTC,CASSLGGAKGYTF
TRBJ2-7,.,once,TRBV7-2,TGTGCCAGCAGGGTTGGGGGTCGCCCCTACGAGCAGTACTTC,CASRVGGRPYEQYF
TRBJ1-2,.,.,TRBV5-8,TGTGCCAGCAGCTTGGGAGGTTACTATGGCTACACCTTC,CASSLGGYYGYTF
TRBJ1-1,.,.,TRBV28,TGTGCCAGCAGAGAACAGGGACCCAACACTGAAGCTTTCTTT,CASREQGPNTEAFF
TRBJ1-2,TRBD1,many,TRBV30,TGTGCCTGGAGAAGGGGACAGGGGGCTACTAACTATGGCTACACCTTC,CAWRRGQGATNYGYTF
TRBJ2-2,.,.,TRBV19,TGTGCCAGTAGTATATCCGCGTCGGGAAACACCGGGGAGCTGTTTTTT,CASSISASGNTGELFF
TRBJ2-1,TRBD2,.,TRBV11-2,TGTGCCAGCAGCTTAGACCAGCGGGAGTACAATGAGCAGTTCTTC,CASSLDQREYNEQFF
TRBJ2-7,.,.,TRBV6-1,TGTGCCAGCAGTGAATGGGGGGATGCCTACGAGCAGTACTTC,CASSEWGDAYEQYF
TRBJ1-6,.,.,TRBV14,TGTGCCAGCAGTCTTACTCGTGGGCTTTCACCCCTCCACTTT,CASSLTRGLSPLHF
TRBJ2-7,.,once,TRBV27,TGTGCCAGCAGTTTCGGGCGTGGGTTTACCTACGAGCAGTACTTC,CASSFGRGFTYEQYF
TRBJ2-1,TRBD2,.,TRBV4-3,TGCGCCAGCAGCCAAGAGGGAGCGGGAAGCTCCTACAATGAGCAGTTCTTC,CASSQEGAGSSYNEQFF
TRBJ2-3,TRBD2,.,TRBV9,TGTGCCAGCAGCGTAGGGACTAGCGGGGGCACAGATACGCAGTATTTT,CASSVGTSGGTDTQYF
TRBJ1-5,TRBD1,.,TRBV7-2,TGTGCCAGCAGGGACAGGTCAAGCAATCAGCCCCAGCATTTT,CASRDRSSNQPQHF
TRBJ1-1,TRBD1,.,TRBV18,TGTGCCAGCTCCCGGACAGGTGGAGGCACTGAAGCTTTCTTT,CASSRTGGGTEAFF
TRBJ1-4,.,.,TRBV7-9,TGTGCCAGCAGCTTACCCGACCGGAGGCCTAATGAAAAACTGTTTTTT,CASSLPDRRPNEKLFF
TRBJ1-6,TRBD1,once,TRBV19,TGTGCCAGTGGAGGACAGGGGGGATCACCCCTCCACTTT,CASGGQGGSPLHF
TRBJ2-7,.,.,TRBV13,TGTGCCAGCAGTTTACCGGGATCCCAACCCTACGAGCAGTACTTC,CASSLPGSQPYEQYF
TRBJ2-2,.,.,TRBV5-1,TGCGCCAGCAGCCCGGCGGACACGAACACCGGGGAGCTGTTTTTT,CASSPADTNTGELFF
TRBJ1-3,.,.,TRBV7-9,TGTGCCAGCAGCTTAGGGGGAAACACCATATATTTT,CASSLGGNTIYF
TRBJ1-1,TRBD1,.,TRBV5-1,TGCGCCAGCAGCCCAGGACAGGTTTCGAACACTGAAGCTTTCTTT,CASSPGQVSNTEAFF
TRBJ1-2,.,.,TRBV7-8,TGTGCCAGCAGCTCTAACATGGGAGGCTATGGCTACACCTTC,CASSSNMGGYGYTF